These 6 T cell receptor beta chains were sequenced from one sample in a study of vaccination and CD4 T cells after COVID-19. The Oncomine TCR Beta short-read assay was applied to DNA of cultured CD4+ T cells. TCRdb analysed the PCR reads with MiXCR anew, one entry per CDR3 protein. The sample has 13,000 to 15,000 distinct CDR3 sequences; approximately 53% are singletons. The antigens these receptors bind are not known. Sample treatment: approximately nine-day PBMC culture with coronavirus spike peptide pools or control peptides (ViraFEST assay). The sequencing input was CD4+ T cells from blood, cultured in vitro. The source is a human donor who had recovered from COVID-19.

This CDR3 reads CAEEAGGRGNEQFF. CDR3 coding DNA: TGTGCCGAGGAGGCGGGAGGAAGAGGCAATGAGCAGTTCTTC. The chain couples TRBV7-9 to TRBJ2-1; 8 bases match TRBD2. The germline V gene encodes CDR1 SEHNR and CDR2 FQNEAQ (reference sequence). Germline trimming cut 11 bases from V and 6 bases from J; bases unmatched to any gene: 12. This CDR3 is 14 amino acids long.

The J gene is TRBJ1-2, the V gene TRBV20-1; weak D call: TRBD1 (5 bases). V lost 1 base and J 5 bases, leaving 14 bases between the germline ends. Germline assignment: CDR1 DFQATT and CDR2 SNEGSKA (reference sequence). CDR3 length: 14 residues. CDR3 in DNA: TGCAGTGCTAGAGTCCGTCAGGGAGCTTATGGCTACACCTTC. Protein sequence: CSARVRQGAYGYTF.

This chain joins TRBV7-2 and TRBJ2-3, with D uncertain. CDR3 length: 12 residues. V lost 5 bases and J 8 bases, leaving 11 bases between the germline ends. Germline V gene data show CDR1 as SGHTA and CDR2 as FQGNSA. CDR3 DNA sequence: TGTGCCAGCAGCCTCAACGCTGGTACGCAGTATTTT. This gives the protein CASSLNAGTQYF.

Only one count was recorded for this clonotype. CDR3 in amino acids: CASNRGDNEQFF. The CDR3 bases are TGTGCCAGCAACCGAGGAGACAATGAGCAGTTCTTC. The rearrangement joins TRBV7-9 to TRBJ2-1; D unresolved. The length of the CDR3 is 12 residues. Per the germline V gene, CDR1 is SEHNR and CDR2 is FQNEAQ (reference sequence). Deletions cut 7 bases from V and 5 bases from J, with 9 bases between. Supplemented by reference TRBV7-9 and TRBJ2-1, the full variable domain reads DTGVSQNPRHKITKRGQNVTFRCDPISEHNRLYWYRQTLGQGPEFLTYFQNEAQLEKSRLLSDRFSAERPKGSFSTLEIQRTEQGDSAMYLCASNRGDNEQFFGPGTRLTVL.

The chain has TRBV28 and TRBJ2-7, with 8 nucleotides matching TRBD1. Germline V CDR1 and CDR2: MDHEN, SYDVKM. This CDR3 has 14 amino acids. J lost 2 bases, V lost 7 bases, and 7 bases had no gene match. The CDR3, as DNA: TGTGCCAGCATCGAGGGGACAGGACCCTACGAGCAGTACTTC. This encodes CASIEGTGPYEQYF. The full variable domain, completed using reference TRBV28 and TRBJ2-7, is DVKVTQSSRYLVKRTGEKVFLECVQDMDHENMFWYRQDPGLGLRLIYFSYDVKMKEKGDIPEGYSVSREKKERFSLILESASTNQTSMYLCASIEGTGPYEQYFGPGTRLTVT.

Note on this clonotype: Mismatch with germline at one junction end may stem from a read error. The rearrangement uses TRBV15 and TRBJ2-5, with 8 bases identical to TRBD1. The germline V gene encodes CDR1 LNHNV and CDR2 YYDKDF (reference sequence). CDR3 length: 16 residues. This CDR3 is CATSSRLAGGSEAQYF. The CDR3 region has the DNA TGTGCCACCAGCAGCCGCTTAGCAGGGGGCTCAGAGGCCCAGTACTTC.